This T cell receptor beta chain comes out of a study of cytomegalovirus exposure and HLA in healthy donors. The germline gives CDR1 SGHRS, CDR2 YFSETQ. This CDR3 is 15 amino acids long. V was pared by 4 bases and J by 2 bases, with 6 bases of the junction left unmatched. The table lists this clone with a few counts. Researchers ran the PCR with 60 Vbeta and 13 Jbeta primers. Libraries were prepared by immunoSEQ multiplex PCR; TCRdb keeps only in-frame clonotypes and omits some of them. Of tens of thousands of clones listed, 63% were seen once; the top ten hold about 5.7%. The source of this sequence is a man aged 30 to 45 in good health and CMV-seropositive. The chain combines TRBV5-1 with TRBJ2-3; 8 bases are shared with TRBD1. Sequencing input: PBMCs. In nucleotides, the CDR3 is TGCGCCAGCAGCGTGACAGGGGATTTCACAGATACGCAGTATTTT. Protein product: CASSVTGDFTDTQYF.